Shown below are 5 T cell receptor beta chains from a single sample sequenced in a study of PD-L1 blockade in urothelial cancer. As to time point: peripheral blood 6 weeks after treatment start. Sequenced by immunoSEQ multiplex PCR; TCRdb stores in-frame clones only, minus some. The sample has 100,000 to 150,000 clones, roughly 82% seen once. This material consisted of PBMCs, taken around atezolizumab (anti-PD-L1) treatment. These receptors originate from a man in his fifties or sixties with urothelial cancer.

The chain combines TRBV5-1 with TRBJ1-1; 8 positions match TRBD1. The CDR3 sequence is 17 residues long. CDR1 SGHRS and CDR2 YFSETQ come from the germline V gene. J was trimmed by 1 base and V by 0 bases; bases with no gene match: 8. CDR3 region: CASSLVSGGLGNTEAFF. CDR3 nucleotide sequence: TGCGCCAGCAGCTTGGTTTCAGGGGGCTTGGGGAACACTGAAGCTTTCTTT. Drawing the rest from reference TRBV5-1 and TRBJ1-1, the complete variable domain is KAGVTQTPRYLIKTRGQQVTLSCSPISGHRSVSWYQQTPGQGLQFLFEYFSETQRNKGNFPGRFSGRQFSNSRSEMNVSTLELGDSALYLCASSLVSGGLGNTEAFFGQGTRLTVV.

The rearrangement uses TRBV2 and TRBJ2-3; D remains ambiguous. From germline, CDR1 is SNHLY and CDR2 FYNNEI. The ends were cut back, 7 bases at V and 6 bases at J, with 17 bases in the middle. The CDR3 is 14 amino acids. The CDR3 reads CASTPSNWQDTQYF. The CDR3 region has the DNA TGTGCCAGCACCCCCTCCAATTGGCAGGATACGCAGTATTTT. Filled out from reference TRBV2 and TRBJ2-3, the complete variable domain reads EPEVTQTPSHQVTQMGQEVILRCVPISNHLYFYWYRQILGQKVEFLVSFYNNEISEKSEIFDDQFSVERPDGSNFTLKIRSTKLEDSAMYFCASTPSNWQDTQYFGPGTRLTVL.

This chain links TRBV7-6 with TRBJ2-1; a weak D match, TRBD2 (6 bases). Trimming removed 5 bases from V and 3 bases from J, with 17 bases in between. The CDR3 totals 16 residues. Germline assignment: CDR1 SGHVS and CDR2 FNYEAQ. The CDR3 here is CASSQYTGTVYNEQFF. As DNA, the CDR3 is TGTGCCAGCAGCCAATATACCGGGACTGTCTACAATGAGCAGTTCTTC. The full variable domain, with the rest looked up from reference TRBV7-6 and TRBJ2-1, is GAGVSQSPRYKVTKRGQDVALRCDPISGHVSLYWYRQALGQGPEFLTYFNYEAQQDKSGLPNDRFSAERPEGSISTLTIQRTEQRDSAMYRCASSQYTGTVYNEQFFGPGTRLTVL.

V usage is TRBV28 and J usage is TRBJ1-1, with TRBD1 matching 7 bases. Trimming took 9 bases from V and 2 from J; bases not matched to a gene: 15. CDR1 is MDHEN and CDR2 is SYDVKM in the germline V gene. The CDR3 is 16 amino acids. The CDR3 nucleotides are TGTGCCAGTATCTCGGGACAGTCCATATCAAACACTGAAGCTTTCTTT. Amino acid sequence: CASISGQSISNTEAFF.

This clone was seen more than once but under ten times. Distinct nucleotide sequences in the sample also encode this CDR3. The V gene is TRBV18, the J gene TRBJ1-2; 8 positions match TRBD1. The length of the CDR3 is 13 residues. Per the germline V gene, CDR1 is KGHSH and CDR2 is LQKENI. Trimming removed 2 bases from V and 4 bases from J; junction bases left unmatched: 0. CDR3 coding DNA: TGTGCCAGCTCACCAGGGACAGGCTATGGCTACACCTTC. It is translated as CASSPGTGYGYTF.